One sample yielded the 31 T cell receptor beta chains listed below, sequenced in a study of T cell changes during pregnancy in multiple sclerosis. TCRdb keeps only in-frame clones here, not all; method: immunoSEQ multiplex PCR. The sample records about 40,000 clones, around nine tenths being singletons. The specimen was CD4+ T cells from peripheral blood mononuclear cells, collected in the third trimester of pregnancy. Receptors were obtained from a female donor with multiple sclerosis, enrolled in a pregnancy study.

The chain employs TRBV19 and TRBJ1-2; D gene uncertain. The V gene's germline CDR1 is LNHDA and CDR2 SQIVND (reference sequence). This CDR3 contains 11 residues. V was trimmed by 6 bases and J by 4 bases, leaving 6 bases between them. Here the CDR3 DNA reads TGTGCCAGTAGCCGCAGCTATGGCTACACCTTC. It translates to CASSRSYGYTF.

The chain combines TRBV2 with TRBJ2-3, with TRBD2 matching over 11 bases. The CDR3 extends over 17 amino acids. The V gene end was trimmed by 4 bases and the J gene end by 0 bases; junction bases not matched to a gene: 6. Germline-derived CDR1 and CDR2 are SNHLY and FYNNEI. CDR3 sequence: CASSGPSGRYSTDTQYF. The CDR3, as DNA: TGTGCCAGCAGTGGCCCTAGCGGGAGGTATAGCACAGATACGCAGTATTTT.

The chain couples TRBV4-3 to TRBJ1-1; 8 positions agree with TRBD1. Germline CDR1 is LGHNA and CDR2 is YSLEER. The V segment lost 0 bases and the J segment 0 bases; nucleotides outside the gene matches: 6. The CDR3 extends over 17 amino acids. DNA of the CDR3: TGCGCCAGCAGCCAAGACACAGGGGGATACATGAACACTGAAGCTTTCTTT. Translation: CASSQDTGGYMNTEAFF.

There are a few counts of this clone. Other DNA sequences in the same sample also yield this CDR3. The chain links TRBV4-2 to TRBJ2-6, with TRBD2 as a possible D gene (6 bases). Germline CDR1 LGHNA, CDR2 YNFKEQ. V was cut by 1 base and J by 2 bases, with 6 bases left in between. The CDR3 loop spans 15 amino acids. The CDR3 loop is CASSQGLAGANVLTF. The CDR3 bases are TGTGCCAGCAGCCAAGGACTAGCTGGGGCCAACGTCCTGACTTTC.

This chain uses TRBV6-1 with TRBJ2-5; 7 nucleotides line up with TRBD2. The CDR3 loop spans 14 amino acids. Trimming cost V 5 bases and J 1 base; bases outside gene matches: 4. The V gene's germline CDR1 is MNHNS and CDR2 SASEGT. The CDR3: CASSRGDAQETQYF. In DNA form, the CDR3 reads TGTGCCAGCAGTCGGGGGGACGCCCAAGAGACCCAGTACTTC.

V usage is TRBV10-3 and J usage is TRBJ2-2, with 12 bases fitting TRBD1. Germline V CDR1 and CDR2: ENHRY, SYGVKD. The V gene end was trimmed by 7 bases and the J gene end by 6 bases; junction bases not matched to a gene: 18. The CDR3 has 19 residues. The CDR3 sequence: CAINSGTGGRLASPGELFF. CDR3 nucleotide sequence: TGTGCCATCAACTCCGGGACAGGGGGCCGTCTAGCGAGTCCCGGGGAGCTGTTTTTT.

The rearrangement links TRBV7-3 to TRBJ2-3, with a weak D call TRBD1 (6 bases). The CDR3 runs 15 residues. Germline V gives CDR1 SGHTA, CDR2 FQGTGA. Trimming removed 2 bases from V and 3 bases from J, with 12 bases in between. The chain's CDR3 is CASSLYRVGTDTQYF. The CDR3 DNA reads as TGTGCCAGCAGCTTATACAGGGTTGGAACAGATACGCAGTATTTT.

This clone has only one observation. The chain recombines TRBV7-9 with TRBJ2-3; 11 bases are shared with TRBD2. After removal of 0 bases from V and 4 bases from J, the junction contained 9 bases not matched to a gene. This CDR3 has 18 residues. Looked up from germline, CDR1 is SEHNR and CDR2 is FQNEAQ (reference sequence). The CDR3 nucleotides read TGTGCCAGCAGCTTAGCGGATAGCGGGAGGGCCAAGGCAGATACGCAGTATTTT. Translating it yields CASSLADSGRAKADTQYF.

The chain has TRBV7-5 and TRBJ2-7; the tabulated D call, TRBD1, remains unverified against the DNA. TRBV7-5 is designated a pseudogene. CDR3 length: 14 amino acids. CDR3 DNA: TGTGTCAGAAGTTCTCAGGGGGCGCGTTACGAGCAGTACTTC. This sequence encodes CVRSSQGARYEQYF.

The chain couples TRBV7-3 to TRBJ2-1; the D gene is possibly TRBD2 (6 bases). The V end was cut by 0 bases, the J end by 7 bases, with 10 bases between. This CDR3 comprises 14 residues. Germline V gives CDR1 SGHTA, CDR2 FQGTGA. In DNA form, the CDR3 reads TGTGCCAGCAGCTTAACTTCACTAGCAAATGAGCAGTTCTTC. Translating it yields CASSLTSLANEQFF.

The chain is built from TRBV5-1 and TRBJ2-1; 16 positions agree with TRBD2. The CDR3 has 15 amino acids. Germline CDR1 reads SGHRS; CDR2 reads YFSETQ. V gave up 4 bases and J gave up 9 bases; unmatched junction bases: 4. The CDR3 is CASSPGLAGGVEQFF. The CDR3 nucleotides are TGCGCCAGCAGCCCGGGACTAGCGGGAGGGGTTGAGCAGTTCTTC.

The gene calls are TRBV6-1 and TRBJ2-7; 7 positions agree with TRBD1. CDR1 is MNHNS and CDR2 is SASEGT in the germline V gene. The CDR3 length is 14 residues. After removal of 7 bases from V and 7 bases from J, the junction contained 13 bases not matched to a gene. CDR3: CASTLDRFFGEQYF. In DNA form, the CDR3 reads TGTGCCAGCACCCTGGACAGGTTCTTTGGGGAGCAGTACTTC.

This chain uses TRBV27 with TRBJ1-1; 8 bases agree with TRBD1. This CDR3 is built from 13 residues. Germline V gives CDR1 MNHEY, CDR2 SMNVEV (reference sequence). The trim removed 2 bases at V and 11 bases at J, leaving 7 bases unmatched. The CDR3 region has the DNA TGTGCCAGCAGTTTAAGTACAGGGGGAAATGCTTTCTTT. Encoded protein: CASSLSTGGNAFF.

The CDR3 DNA is TGCGCCAGCAGCTTCAGCGGACAGGGAGTGAACGAGCAGTACTTC. It encodes CASSFSGQGVNEQYF. The chain employs TRBV5-1 and TRBJ2-7; 8 nucleotides line up with TRBD1. The CDR3 extends over 15 amino acids. With V trimmed by 2 bases and J by 5 bases, 9 bases remained unmatched. The germline V gene encodes CDR1 SGHRS and CDR2 YFSETQ.

The gene calls are TRBV5-1 and TRBJ2-1; 9 bases are shared with TRBD2. This CDR3 comprises 16 residues. V shed 4 bases and J 4 bases; nucleotides not matched to a gene: 9. Germline lookup yields CDR1 SGHRS and CDR2 YFSETQ. CDR3 sequence: CASSASPSGIYNEQFF. The CDR3 region has the DNA TGCGCCAGCAGCGCCTCCCCTAGCGGGATTTACAATGAGCAGTTCTTC.

This chain connects TRBV5-4 to TRBJ1-3; D is unclear. Trimming removed 4 bases at V and 0 bases at J, with 8 bases between. The CDR3 loop spans 14 amino acids. CDR1 SGHNT and CDR2 YYREEE come from the germline V gene (reference sequence). This CDR3 is CASSVRTSGNTIYF. The CDR3 nucleotides are TGTGCCAGCAGCGTGAGAACCTCTGGAAACACCATATATTTT.

The gene calls are TRBV6-1 and TRBJ2-7, with D perhaps TRBD2 (6 bases). In germline, CDR1 is MNHNS, CDR2 SASEGT. With 4 bases removed from V and 0 bases from J, the gap between germline ends came to 13 bases. The CDR3 totals 15 residues. In DNA form, the CDR3 reads TGTGCCAGCAGTGTGGGCGGGGCGAACTCCTACGAGCAGTACTTC. Translation gives CASSVGGANSYEQYF.

The chain carries TRBV6-6 and TRBJ2-7; 8 nucleotides agree with TRBD2. This CDR3 comprises 14 residues. Germline-derived CDR1 and CDR2 are MNHNY and SVGAGI (reference sequence). After removal of 8 bases from V and 2 bases from J, the junction contained 8 bases not matched to a gene. The CDR3 DNA follows: TGTGCCAGCCGGGGGGGGGCATCGGCCTACGAGCAGTACTTC. Its protein product is CASRGGASAYEQYF.

The chain carries TRBV4-1 and TRBJ1-3; the D is unclear. CDR1 is MGHRA and CDR2 is YSYEKL in the germline V gene. Trimming stripped 1 base from V and 4 bases from J, with 11 bases between. The CDR3 spans 15 residues. The DNA of the CDR3 is TGCGCCAGCAGCCAAGTCACAGAGATAGGAAACACCATATATTTT. This gives the protein CASSQVTEIGNTIYF.

The chain couples TRBV7-9 to TRBJ2-7; TRBD1 matches at 7 bases. The CDR3 length is 15 residues. Germline values: CDR1 SEHNR, CDR2 FQNEAQ (reference sequence). V dropped 4 bases and J dropped 1; count of bases not matched to a gene: 7. For the CDR3, the DNA is TGTGCCAGCAGCTCCCGAGGGACAGATTCCTACGAGCAGTACTTC. Translation gives CASSSRGTDSYEQYF.

This rearrangement joins TRBV27 to TRBJ2-7; 8 nucleotides match TRBD2. In germline, CDR1 is MNHEY, CDR2 SMNVEV (reference sequence). V lost 3 bases to trimming and J lost 2 bases; unmatched junction nucleotides: 3. This CDR3 has 14 amino acids. The CDR3 DNA reads as TGTGCCAGCAGTTTGCTAGCGGGCACCTACGAGCAGTACTTC. Protein: CASSLLAGTYEQYF.

The J gene is TRBJ1-2, the V gene TRBV2; 7 bases align to TRBD1. After removal of 7 bases from V and 2 bases from J, the junction contained 4 bases not matched to a gene. The CDR3 covers 13 residues. Germline CDR1 is SNHLY and CDR2 is FYNNEI. CDR3 bases: TGTGCCAGCACTGAGGACAGGAACTATGGCTACACCTTC. Translated, it gives CASTEDRNYGYTF.

This chain joins TRBV11-1 and TRBJ2-7; the D gene is possibly TRBD1 (6 bases). V lost 6 bases to trimming and J lost 1 base, with 16 bases between them. The germline V gene encodes CDR1 SGHAT and CDR2 FQDESV (reference sequence). This CDR3 has 15 residues. The DNA of the CDR3 is TGTGCCAGCAGTTCAGCCCGGGACACTTCCTACGAGCAGTACTTC. Translation gives CASSSARDTSYEQYF.

The chain employs TRBV27 and TRBJ2-7; perhaps TRBD1 as D (5 bases). Trimming removed 7 bases from V and 2 bases from J, with 21 bases in between. The V gene's germline CDR1 is MNHEY and CDR2 SMNVEV (reference sequence). The CDR3 extends over 16 amino acids. The CDR3 nucleotides are TGTGCCAGCATCCCCCTTAGCAAGGGGCTCACCTACGAGCAGTACTTC. As protein: CASIPLSKGLTYEQYF.

The chain uses TRBV19 and TRBJ2-1; 12 bases map to TRBD2. The germline V gene encodes CDR1 LNHDA and CDR2 SQIVND (reference sequence). The CDR3 extends over 10 amino acids. J was trimmed by 15 bases and V by 8 bases; bases with no gene match: 2. This CDR3 is CASGTSGLFF. CDR3 coding DNA: TGTGCCAGTGGGACTAGCGGGCTGTTCTTC.

The chain combines TRBV27 with TRBJ1-2; perhaps TRBD1 as D (6 bases). In germline, CDR1 is MNHEY, CDR2 SMNVEV (reference sequence). This CDR3 has 16 amino acids. Trimming removed 4 bases from V and 8 bases from J, with 23 bases in between. In DNA, the CDR3 is TGTGCCAGCAGTTCTCGTGGCTCTTTAAAGGGGGAAGGCTACACCTTC. This translates into CASSSRGSLKGEGYTF.

This rearrangement joins TRBV5-8 to TRBJ2-7, with D hard to call. The germline V gene has CDR1 SGHTS and CDR2 YDEGEE. The CDR3 consists of 13 residues. V was cut by 1 base and J by 4 bases, with 9 bases left in between. The CDR3 region has the DNA TGTGCCAGCAGCTTGCCTCTCTTATACGAGCAGTACTTC. This sequence encodes CASSLPLLYEQYF. The complete variable domain, with remaining parts taken from reference TRBV5-8 and TRBJ2-7, reads EAGVTQSPTHLIKTRGQQATLRCSPISGHTSVYWYQQALGLGLQFLLWYDEGEERNRGNFPPRFSGRQFPNYSSELNVNALELEDSALYLCASSLPLLYEQYFGPGTRLTVT.

The V gene is TRBV6-1, the J gene TRBJ1-1; D may be TRBD1 (6 bases). Germline loops: CDR1 MNHNS, CDR2 SASEGT. The CDR3 runs to 14 residues. V was cut by 5 bases and J by 0 bases, with 10 bases left in between. CDR3 nucleotides: TGTGCCAGCAGTAAACAGGGAGTGAACACTGAAGCTTTCTTT. This codes for CASSKQGVNTEAFF.

V usage is TRBV27 and J usage is TRBJ2-7; tentatively, D is TRBD2 (6 bases). CDR1 is MNHEY and CDR2 is SMNVEV in the germline V gene (reference sequence). Trimming removed 6 bases at V and 3 bases at J, with 15 bases between. The CDR3 loop spans 14 amino acids. CDR3 coding DNA: TGTGCCAGCAGACGGGGAGGTGGCTTCTACGAGCAGTACTTC. Protein: CASRRGGGFYEQYF.

The CDR3 nucleotides are TGTGCCAGCAGTGAAAGGGAGAGGGGGCGTAAGCAGTACTTC. It is translated as CASSERERGRKQYF. The rearrangement links TRBV2 to TRBJ2-7, with 7 bases aligning to TRBD1. Germline V lookup: CDR1 SNHLY, CDR2 FYNNEI. Trimming cost V 2 bases and J 8 bases; bases outside gene matches: 9. This CDR3 comprises 14 residues.

The chain couples TRBV6-5 to TRBJ1-1; D is unclear. Germline V gene lookup returns CDR1 MNHEY and CDR2 SVGAGI. The V and J ends lost 6 bases and 1 base respectively, with 12 bases between them. The CDR3 length is 14 residues. CDR3 sequence reads: CASRREIRNTEAFF. The CDR3 DNA reads TGTGCCAGCAGACGGGAAATAAGGAACACTGAAGCTTTCTTT.